These 7 T cell receptor beta chains were sequenced from one sample in a study of cytomegalovirus exposure and HLA in healthy donors. Use of 60 Vbeta and 13 Jbeta primers characterized the PCR. TCRdb's table, derived via immunoSEQ multiplex PCR, lists solely in-frame clones and lacks some. Its table lists about 130,000 clones. The sequencing sample was made of PBMCs. These receptors originate from a young man in good health and CMV-seronegative.

The chain recombines TRBV4-1 with TRBJ1-5, with 9 bases that match TRBD1. Per germline, CDR1 MGHRA and CDR2 YSYEKL. This CDR3 spans 17 amino acids. The J segment lost 1 base and the V segment lost 3 bases, leaving 7 bases of the junction unmatched. The CDR3 DNA reads as TGCGCCAGCAGCCAGGAACAGGGGGCAGGAAGCAATCAGCCCCAGCATTTT. Its translation is CASSQEQGAGSNQPQHF.

V is TRBV28 and J is TRBJ1-4, with 9 bases matching TRBD1. The trim removed 8 bases at V and 5 bases at J, leaving 0 bases unmatched. This CDR3 is 12 amino acids long. Per germline, CDR1 MDHEN and CDR2 SYDVKM. CDR3 region: CASGTGNEKLFF. The CDR3 DNA follows: TGTGCCAGCGGGACAGGGAATGAAAAACTGTTTTTT.

The rearrangement joins TRBV25-1 to TRBJ2-7, with D perhaps TRBD1 (5 bases). Trimming left V 6 bases short and J 3 bases short, with 6 bases between. The CDR3 sequence is 11 residues long. The V gene's germline CDR1 is MGHDK and CDR2 SYGVNS. The CDR3 loop is CASRGHYEQYF. The DNA for the CDR3 is TGTGCCAGCAGAGGACACTACGAGCAGTACTTC.

V gene TRBV2 combines with J gene TRBJ1-2, with a possible D match to TRBD1 (5 bases). CDR1 is SNHLY and CDR2 is FYNNEI in the germline V gene. The V and J ends lost 8 bases and 5 bases respectively, with 9 bases between them. The CDR3 sequence is 11 residues long. CDR3 amino acids: CASLGQYGYTF. DNA of the CDR3: TGTGCCAGCCTAGGACAATATGGCTACACCTTC. Full variable domain (rest looked up from reference TRBV2 and TRBJ1-2): EPEVTQTPSHQVTQMGQEVILRCVPISNHLYFYWYRQILGQKVEFLVSFYNNEISEKSEIFDDQFSVERPDGSNFTLKIRSTKLEDSAMYFCASLGQYGYTFGSGTRLTVV.

The chain has TRBV6-6 and TRBJ2-1; 10 positions match TRBD2. CDR3 length: 14 residues. The trim removed 6 bases at V and 9 bases at J, leaving 8 bases unmatched. Germline assignment: CDR1 MNHNY and CDR2 SVGAGI (reference sequence). The CDR3 DNA reads TGTGCCAGCAGCAGTATCGGACTAGCGGCTGAGCAGTTCTTC. Translation gives CASSSIGLAAEQFF.

This chain joins TRBV20-1 and TRBJ2-4; D not resolved. Per germline, CDR1 DFQATT and CDR2 SNEGSKA (reference sequence). V lost 3 bases and J 8 bases, leaving 8 bases between the germline ends. This CDR3 has 11 amino acids. CDR3 loop: CSASAADIQYF. The CDR3 DNA is TGCAGTGCTAGTGCCGCGGACATTCAGTACTTC.

The chain has TRBV5-5 and TRBJ2-7; D not certain. V was cut by 4 bases and J by 4 bases, with 18 bases left in between. The length of the CDR3 is 15 residues. Germline CDR1 reads SGHKS; CDR2 reads YYEKEE (reference sequence). The CDR3 sequence: CASSVSYSAPYEQYF. For the CDR3, the DNA is TGTGCCAGCAGCGTTTCTTACAGTGCCCCTTACGAGCAGTACTTC.